The source of this T cell receptor (beta chain) is a study of blood T cell repertoires in COVID-19. V lost 4 bases and J lost 10, with 15 bases in between. This CDR3 region has 13 residues. Per the germline V gene, CDR1 is SGHTS and CDR2 is YDEGEE. Here immunoSEQ multiplex PCR was the method, and the copy in TCRdb shows in-frame clones only, minus some. Counted here are some 350,000 clones, around 90% occurring once; the ten biggest clones make up 6.5%. The gene calls are TRBV5-8 and TRBJ2-1; D might be TRBD2 (7 bases). The receptor's source is a man between 18 and 35 years old with active or convalescent COVID-19. Sequencing was done on a sample of peripheral blood. The CDR3 reads CASSAGAGPEQFF. The CDR3 nucleotides read TGTGCCAGCAGCGCGGGGGCCGGGCCAGAGCAGTTCTTC.